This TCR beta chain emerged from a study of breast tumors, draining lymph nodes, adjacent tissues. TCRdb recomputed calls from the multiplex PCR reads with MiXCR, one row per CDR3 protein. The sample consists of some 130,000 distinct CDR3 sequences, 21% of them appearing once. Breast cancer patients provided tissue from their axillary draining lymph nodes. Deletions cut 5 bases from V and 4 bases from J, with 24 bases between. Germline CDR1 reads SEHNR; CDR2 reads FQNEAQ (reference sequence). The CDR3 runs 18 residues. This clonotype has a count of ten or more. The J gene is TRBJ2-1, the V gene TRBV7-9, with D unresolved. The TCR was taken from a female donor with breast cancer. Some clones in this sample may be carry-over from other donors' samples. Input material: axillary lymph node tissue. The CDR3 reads CASSQSSSTATPYNEQFF. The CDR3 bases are TGTGCCAGCAGCCAATCCTCCTCCACAGCGACCCCATACAATGAGCAGTTCTTC.